This T cell receptor beta chain was sequenced in a study of type 1 regulatory T cells. Study summary: An in vitro protocol generated T-allo10, a Tr1-enriched, alloantigen-specific CD4 T cell product.

This clonotype has only one observation. CDR3 length: 17 residues. V lost 0 bases to trimming and J lost 2 bases; unmatched junction nucleotides: 9. From the reads, TCRdb called clonotypes with MiXCR, one entry per CDR3 protein. This sample has 80,000 to 100,000 distinct CDR3 sequences, with around a third found just once. Specimen: CD4+ T cells, either the whole sample or a sorted fraction (not recorded which). V usage is TRBV23-1 and J usage is TRBJ2-7; 8 bases agree with TRBD2. Being an ORF, TRBV23-1 has a function that is uncertain. This clonotype originated in a human donor in good health. The CDR3 spells CASSQSGTSGSTYEQYF. The CDR3 DNA reads as TGCGCCAGCAGTCAATCAGGAACCAGCGGGAGCACCTACGAGCAGTACTTC.